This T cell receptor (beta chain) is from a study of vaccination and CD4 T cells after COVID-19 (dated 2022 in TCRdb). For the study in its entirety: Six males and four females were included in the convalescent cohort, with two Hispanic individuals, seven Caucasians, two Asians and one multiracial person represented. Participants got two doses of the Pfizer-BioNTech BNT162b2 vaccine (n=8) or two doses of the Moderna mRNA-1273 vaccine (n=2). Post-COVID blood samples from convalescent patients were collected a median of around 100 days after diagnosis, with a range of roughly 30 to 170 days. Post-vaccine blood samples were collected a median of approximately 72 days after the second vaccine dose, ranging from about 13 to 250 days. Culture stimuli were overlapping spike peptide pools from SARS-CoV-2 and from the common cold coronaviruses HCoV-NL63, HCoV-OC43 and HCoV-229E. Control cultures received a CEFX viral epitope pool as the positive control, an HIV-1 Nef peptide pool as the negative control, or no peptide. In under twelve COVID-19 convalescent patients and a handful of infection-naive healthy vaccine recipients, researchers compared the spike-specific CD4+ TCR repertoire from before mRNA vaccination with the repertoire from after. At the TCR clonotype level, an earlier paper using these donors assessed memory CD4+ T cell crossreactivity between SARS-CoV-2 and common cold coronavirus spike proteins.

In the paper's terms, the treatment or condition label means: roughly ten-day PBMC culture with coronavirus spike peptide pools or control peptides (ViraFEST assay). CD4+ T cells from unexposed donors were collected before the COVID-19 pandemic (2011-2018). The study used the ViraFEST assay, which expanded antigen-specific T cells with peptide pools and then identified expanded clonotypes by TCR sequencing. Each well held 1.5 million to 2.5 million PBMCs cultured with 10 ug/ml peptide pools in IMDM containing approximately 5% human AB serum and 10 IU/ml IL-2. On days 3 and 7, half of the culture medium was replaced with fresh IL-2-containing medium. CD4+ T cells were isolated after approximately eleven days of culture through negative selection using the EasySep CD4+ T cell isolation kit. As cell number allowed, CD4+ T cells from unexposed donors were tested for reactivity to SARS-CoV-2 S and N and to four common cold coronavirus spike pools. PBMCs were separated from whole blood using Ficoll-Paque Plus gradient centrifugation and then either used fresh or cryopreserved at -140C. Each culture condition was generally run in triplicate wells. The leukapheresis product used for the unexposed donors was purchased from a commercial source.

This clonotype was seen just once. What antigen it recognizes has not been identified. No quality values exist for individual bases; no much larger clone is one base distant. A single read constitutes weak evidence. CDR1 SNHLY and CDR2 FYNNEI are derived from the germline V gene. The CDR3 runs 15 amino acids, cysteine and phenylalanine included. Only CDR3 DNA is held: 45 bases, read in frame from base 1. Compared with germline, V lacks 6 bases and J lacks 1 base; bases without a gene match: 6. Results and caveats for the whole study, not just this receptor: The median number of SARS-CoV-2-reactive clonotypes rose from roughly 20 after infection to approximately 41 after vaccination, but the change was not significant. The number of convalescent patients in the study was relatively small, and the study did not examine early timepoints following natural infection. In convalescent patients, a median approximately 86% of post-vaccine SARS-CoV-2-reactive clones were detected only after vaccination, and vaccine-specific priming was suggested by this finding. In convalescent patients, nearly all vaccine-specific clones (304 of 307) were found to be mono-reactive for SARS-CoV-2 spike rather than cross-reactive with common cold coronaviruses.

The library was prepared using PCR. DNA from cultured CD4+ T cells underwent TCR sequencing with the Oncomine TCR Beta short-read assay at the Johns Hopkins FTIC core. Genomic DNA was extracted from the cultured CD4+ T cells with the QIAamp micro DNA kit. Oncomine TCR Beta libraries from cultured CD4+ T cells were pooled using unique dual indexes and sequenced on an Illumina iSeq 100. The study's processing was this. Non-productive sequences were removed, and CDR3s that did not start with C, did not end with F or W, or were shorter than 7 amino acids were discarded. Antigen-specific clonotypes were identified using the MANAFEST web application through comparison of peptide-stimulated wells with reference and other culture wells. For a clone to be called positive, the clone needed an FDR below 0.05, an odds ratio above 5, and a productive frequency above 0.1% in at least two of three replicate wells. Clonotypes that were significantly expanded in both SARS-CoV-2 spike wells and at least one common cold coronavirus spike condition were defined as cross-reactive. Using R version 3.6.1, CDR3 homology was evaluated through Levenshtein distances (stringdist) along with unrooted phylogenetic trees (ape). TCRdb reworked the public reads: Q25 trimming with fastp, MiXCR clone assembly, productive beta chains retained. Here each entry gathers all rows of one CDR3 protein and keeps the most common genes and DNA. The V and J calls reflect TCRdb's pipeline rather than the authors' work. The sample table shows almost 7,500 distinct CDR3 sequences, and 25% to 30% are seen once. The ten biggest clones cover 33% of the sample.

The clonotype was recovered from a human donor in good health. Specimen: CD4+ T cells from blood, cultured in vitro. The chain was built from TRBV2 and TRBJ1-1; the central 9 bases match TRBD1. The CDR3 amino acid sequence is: CASSYDRGENTEAFF. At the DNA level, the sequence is TGTGCCAGCAGCTACGACAGGGGGGAGAACACTGAAGCTTTCTTT.